This paragraph reports one TCR beta chain. This record comes from a study of blood T cells in healthy people across ages. V shed 4 bases and J shed 3 bases, with 11 bases lying between them. This CDR3 comprises 13 residues. The germline gives CDR1 SGHRS, CDR2 YFSETQ. Through a sample-barcoded 5' primer and a J-beta primer mix, a second PCR was run for roughly 6 to 12 cycles. TCRdb fed the 5' RACE reads into MiXCR, producing one record per CDR3 protein. The sample lists about 1.8 million distinct CDR3 sequences, about 49% occurring once. The source is a woman in her 40s in good health. Sequences were obtained from blood. The rearrangement links TRBV5-1 to TRBJ2-7; D is undetermined. Written as DNA, the CDR3 is TGCGCCAGCAGCATGGACGGCCTCTACGAGCAGTACTTC. It is translated as CASSMDGLYEQYF.